The 18 T cell receptor beta chains below all came from one sample that was sequenced in a study of cytomegalovirus exposure and HLA in healthy donors. The PCR had 60 Vbeta and 13 Jbeta primers. Sequencing was performed with immunoSEQ multiplex PCR; in TCRdb, only in-frame clones are kept and a portion is missing. In all, the sample yields over 30,000 clones. The specimen was PBMCs. The receptor source for this set is a woman aged 40-49 years in good health and CMV-seropositive.

This chain joins TRBV28 and TRBJ1-2, with TRBD1 identical over 7 bases. This CDR3 spans 12 amino acids. V shed 4 bases and J 8 bases; nucleotides not matched to a gene: 4. Germline V CDR1 and CDR2: MDHEN, SYDVKM. As DNA, the CDR3 is TGTGCCAGCAGTTCGACAGGGACCGGCTACACCTTC. Encoded protein: CASSSTGTGYTF.

For the CDR3, the DNA is TGTGCCACCAGCAGAGAGTCTTCGGTCTACAATGAGCAGTTCTTC. It specifies CATSRESSVYNEQFF. V gene TRBV15 combines with J gene TRBJ2-1; D gene ambiguous. Germline V gene data show CDR1 as LNHNV and CDR2 as YYDKDF (reference sequence). V was trimmed by 0 bases and J by 3 bases, leaving 9 bases between them. The CDR3 has 15 residues.

The V gene is TRBV2, the J gene TRBJ1-1; TRBD1 matches at 7 bases. The trim removed 6 bases at V and 7 bases at J, leaving 2 bases unmatched. This CDR3 contains 11 residues. CDR1 is SNHLY, CDR2 FYNNEI, per germline. CDR3 residues: CASRGGFEAFF. In nucleotides, the CDR3 is TGTGCCAGCAGAGGGGGCTTTGAAGCTTTCTTT.

The rearrangement links TRBV18 to TRBJ2-7; 8 positions agree with TRBD2. V was clipped by 2 bases and J by 3 bases; unmatched bases: 3. CDR1 is KGHSH, CDR2 LQKENI, per germline. The CDR3 contains 14 residues. The CDR3 region is CASSPSGSNYEQYF. CDR3 in DNA: TGTGCCAGCTCACCAAGCGGGAGCAACTACGAGCAGTACTTC.

The chain couples TRBV4-2 to TRBJ1-4, with 9 bases identical to TRBD1. CDR1 and CDR2 from the germline V gene are LGHNA and YNFKEQ. The CDR3 has 14 residues. The J segment lost 6 bases and the V segment lost 1 base, leaving 0 bases of the junction unmatched. The CDR3 DNA follows: TGTGCCAGCAGCCAAGGACAGGGGGATGAAAAACTGTTTTTT. This sequence encodes CASSQGQGDEKLFF.

The chain links TRBV7-2 to TRBJ1-3; D is perhaps TRBD1 (5 bases). CDR1 SGHTA and CDR2 FQGNSA come from the germline V gene. There are 14 residues in the CDR3. Trimming took 5 bases from V and 1 from J, leaving 9 bases between them. CDR3 amino acids: CASSISGSGNTIYF. The CDR3 coding sequence is TGTGCCAGCAGCATATCAGGGTCTGGAAACACCATATATTTT.

CDR3 region: CASSAEGQYQETQYF. The CDR3 nucleotides are TGTGCCAGCAGCGCCGAGGGACAGTACCAAGAGACCCAGTACTTC. The chain carries TRBV9 and TRBJ2-5, with TRBD1 matching 7 bases. The V gene end was trimmed by 3 bases and the J gene end by 0 bases; junction bases not matched to a gene: 5. There are 15 residues in the CDR3. In germline, CDR1 is SGDLS, CDR2 YYNGEE.

The gene calls are TRBV7-9 and TRBJ2-2, with 11 bases identical to TRBD2. This CDR3 region has 18 residues. The V gene end was trimmed by 2 bases and the J gene end by 4 bases; junction bases not matched to a gene: 9. In germline, CDR1 is SEHNR, CDR2 FQNEAQ (reference sequence). CDR3 sequence: CASSLPSTSGSATGELFF. CDR3 sequence (DNA): TGTGCCAGCAGCTTACCTTCAACTAGCGGGAGTGCCACCGGGGAGCTGTTTTTT.

The chain links TRBV28 to TRBJ2-4, with TRBD1 matching over 8 bases. J lost 0 bases, V lost 5 bases, and 6 bases had no gene match. The CDR3 length is 16 residues. Germline CDR1 MDHEN, CDR2 SYDVKM. The CDR3 reads CASSEDREVAKNIQYF. CDR3 nucleotide sequence: TGTGCCAGCAGTGAGGACAGGGAAGTAGCCAAAAACATTCAGTACTTC.

V is TRBV9 and J is TRBJ2-1, with 7 bases fitting TRBD2. CDR3 size: 15 residues. Losses at the gene ends were 3 bases for V and 0 bases for J; bases not matched to a gene: 3. Germline V lookup: CDR1 SGDLS, CDR2 YYNGEE. CDR3 coding DNA: TGTGCCAGCAGCGAGGGACTATACTCCTACAATGAGCAGTTCTTC. Encoded protein: CASSEGLYSYNEQFF.

The chain combines TRBV12-2 with TRBJ1-2; the table's TRBD1 call for D was not verified on the DNA. TRBV12-2 is noted as a pseudogene. This CDR3 is 15 amino acids long. The CDR3 DNA reads as TGTGCAAGTCGCCCCAACAGGGGGCGCATCTATGGCTACACCTTC. Protein product: CASRPNRGRIYGYTF.

The chain joins TRBV19 to TRBJ2-1; a weak D match, TRBD2 (5 bases). Trimming removed 5 bases at V and 3 bases at J, with 14 bases between. CDR3 length: 15 amino acids. Per germline, CDR1 LNHDA and CDR2 SQIVND (reference sequence). CDR3 DNA: TGTGCCAGTAGTCGGACCCGCCGGGGCTACAATGAGCAGTTCTTC. It specifies CASSRTRRGYNEQFF.

As DNA, the CDR3 is TGCGCCAGCAGCCCCCCCGGGACAGGGTCTGAAAAACTGTTTTTT. This encodes CASSPPGTGSEKLFF. The V gene is TRBV4-1, the J gene TRBJ1-4, with 9 bases fitting TRBD1. CDR3 length equals 15 residues. Trimming at V came to 4 bases and at J to 7 bases, leaving 7 bases not matched to a gene. Per germline, CDR1 MGHRA and CDR2 YSYEKL.

The chain employs TRBV27 and TRBJ1-5, with 8 positions matching TRBD1. Germline trimming cut 3 bases from V and 7 bases from J; bases unmatched to any gene: 2. The CDR3 is 13 residues long. Germline V lookup: CDR1 MNHEY, CDR2 SMNVEV (reference sequence). The chain's CDR3 is CASSFYRGQPQHF. CDR3 nucleotide sequence: TGTGCCAGCAGTTTCTACAGGGGGCAGCCCCAGCATTTT.

The chain carries TRBV2 and TRBJ2-1; D ambiguous. This CDR3 contains 11 residues. CDR1 SNHLY and CDR2 FYNNEI come from the germline V gene. V was trimmed by 6 bases and J by 10 bases, leaving 10 bases between them. This CDR3 is CASRTRKEQFF. The CDR3 nucleotides read TGTGCCAGCAGGACCAGGAAGGAGCAGTTCTTC. Full variable domain (rest looked up from reference TRBV2 and TRBJ2-1): EPEVTQTPSHQVTQMGQEVILRCVPISNHLYFYWYRQILGQKVEFLVSFYNNEISEKSEIFDDQFSVERPDGSNFTLKIRSTKLEDSAMYFCASRTRKEQFFGPGTRLTVL.

The genes are TRBV10-3 and TRBJ2-5; D may be TRBD2 (6 bases). The CDR3 has 14 amino acids. V was cut by 0 bases and J by 6 bases, with 11 bases left in between. Germline V gene lookup returns CDR1 ENHRY and CDR2 SYGVKD. CDR3: CAISESGREQTQYF. CDR3 nucleotides: TGTGCCATCAGTGAGTCAGGACGGGAGCAGACCCAGTACTTC.

The chain employs TRBV27 and TRBJ2-7; 10 positions match TRBD1. Germline CDR1 is MNHEY and CDR2 is SMNVEV (reference sequence). J gave up 6 bases and V 5 bases, and 10 bases lay outside the gene matches. CDR3 length equals 15 residues. CDR3 nucleotide sequence: TGTGCCAGCAGTAACTCCGGGACAGGGGATGCCGAGCAGTACTTC. Its translation is CASSNSGTGDAEQYF.

The chain employs TRBV19 and TRBJ2-7, with no clear D. This CDR3 has 15 amino acids. Germline CDR1 LNHDA, CDR2 SQIVND (reference sequence). The ends were cut back, 5 bases at V and 2 bases at J, with 16 bases in the middle. The CDR3 sequence: CASSASPSVAYEQYF. DNA for the CDR3: TGTGCCAGTAGTGCGTCCCCCTCGGTGGCCTACGAGCAGTACTTC.